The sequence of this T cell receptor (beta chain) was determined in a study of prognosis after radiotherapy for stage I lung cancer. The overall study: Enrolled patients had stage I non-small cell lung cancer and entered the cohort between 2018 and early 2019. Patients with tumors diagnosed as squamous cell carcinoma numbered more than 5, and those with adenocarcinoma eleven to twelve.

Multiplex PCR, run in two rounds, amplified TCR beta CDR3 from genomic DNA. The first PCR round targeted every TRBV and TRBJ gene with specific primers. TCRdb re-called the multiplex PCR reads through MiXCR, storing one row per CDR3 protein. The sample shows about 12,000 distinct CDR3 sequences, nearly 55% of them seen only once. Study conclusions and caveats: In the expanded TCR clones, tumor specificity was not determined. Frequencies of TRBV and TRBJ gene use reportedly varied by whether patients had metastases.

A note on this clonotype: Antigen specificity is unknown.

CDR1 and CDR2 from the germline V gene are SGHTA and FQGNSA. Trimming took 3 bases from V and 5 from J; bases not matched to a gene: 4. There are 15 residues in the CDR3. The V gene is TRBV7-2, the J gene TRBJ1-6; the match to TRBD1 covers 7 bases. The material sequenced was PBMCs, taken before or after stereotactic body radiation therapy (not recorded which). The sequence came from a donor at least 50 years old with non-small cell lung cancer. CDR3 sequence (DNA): TGTGCCAGCAGCTTCGGGGGGACAGATAATTCACCCCTCCACTTT. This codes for CASSFGGTDNSPLHF.